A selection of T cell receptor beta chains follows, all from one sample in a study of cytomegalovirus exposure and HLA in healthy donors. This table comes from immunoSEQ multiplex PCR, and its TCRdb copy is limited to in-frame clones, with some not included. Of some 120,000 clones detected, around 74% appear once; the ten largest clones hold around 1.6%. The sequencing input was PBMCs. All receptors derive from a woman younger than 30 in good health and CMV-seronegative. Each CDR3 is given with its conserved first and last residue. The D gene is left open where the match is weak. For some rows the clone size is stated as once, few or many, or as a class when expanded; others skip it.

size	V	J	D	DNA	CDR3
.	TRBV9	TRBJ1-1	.	TGTGCCAGCAGCGTAGACGGCAGGGTAGGGACTGAAGCTTTCTTT	CASSVDGRVGTEAFF
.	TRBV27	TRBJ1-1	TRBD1	TGTGCCAGCAGTTCACGACAGGGCAGGGACACTGAAGCTTTCTTT	CASSSRQGRDTEAFF
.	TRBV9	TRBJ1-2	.	TGTGCCAGCAGCGTAGCCGGACTTCGTTATGGCTACACCTTC	CASSVAGLRYGYTF
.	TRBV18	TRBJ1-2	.	TGTGCCAGCTCACCGGCAGGGGCGCCACTCTATGGCTACACCTTC	CASSPAGAPLYGYTF
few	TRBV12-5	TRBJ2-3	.	TGTGCTAGTGGTTCAGGGAAGGCAGATACGCAGTATTTT	CASGSGKADTQYF
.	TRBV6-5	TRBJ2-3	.	TGTGCCAGCAGTTACACAGGGCGATTCACAGATACGCAGTATTTT	CASSYTGRFTDTQYF
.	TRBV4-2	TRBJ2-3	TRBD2	TGTGCCAGCAGCCAAGTCGTTGCGGGGGGGGATGATACGCAGTATTTT	CASSQVVAGGDDTQYF
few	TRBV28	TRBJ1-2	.	TGTGCCAGCACCACCTGGACAAACTATGGCTACACCTTC	CASTTWTNYGYTF
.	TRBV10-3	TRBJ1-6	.	TGTGCCATCAGCCGGGAAACGGGTTCACCCCTCCACTTT	CAISRETGSPLHF
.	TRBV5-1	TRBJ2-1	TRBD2	TGCGCCAGCAGCTTCTTACTAGCGGGGGCCAACTACAATGAGCAGTTCTTC	CASSFLLAGANYNEQFF
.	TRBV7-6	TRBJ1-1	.	TGTGCCAGCAGCTTGGATACAGGGAAAGCTGAAGCTTTCTTT	CASSLDTGKAEAFF
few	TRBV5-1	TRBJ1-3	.	TGCGCCAGCAGCTTGGGAGGGCCAGATACTGGAAACACCATATATTTT	CASSLGGPDTGNTIYF
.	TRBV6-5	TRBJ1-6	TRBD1	TGTGCCAGCAGTTACTCCCCAGGGGGCTATTCACCCCTCCACTTT	CASSYSPGGYSPLHF
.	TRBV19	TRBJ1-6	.	TGTGCCAGTGCTGAGGGAAGCCAATTCAATTCACCCCTCCACTTT	CASAEGSQFNSPLHF
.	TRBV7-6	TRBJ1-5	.	TGTGCCAGCAGCTTATCTAGAGGAAAGCCTGGCAATCAGCCCCAGCATTTT	CASSLSRGKPGNQPQHF
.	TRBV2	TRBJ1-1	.	TGTGCCAGCAGTGTGCTCAGGAACACTGAAGCTTTCTTT	CASSVLRNTEAFF
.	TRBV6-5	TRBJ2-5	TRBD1	TGTGCCAGCAGTTACATGACAGGGGGCGGAGGAGAGACCCAGTACTTC	CASSYMTGGGGETQYF
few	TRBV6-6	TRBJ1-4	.	TGTGCCAGCAGCTACGACAGCCTTGAAAAACTGTTTTTT	CASSYDSLEKLFF
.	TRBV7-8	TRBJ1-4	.	TGTGCCAGCAGCCGGGTTAATGAAAAACTGTTTTTT	CASSRVNEKLFF
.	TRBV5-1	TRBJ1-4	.	TGCGCCAGCAGCTTGGCCGCGGGCACTAATGAAAAACTGTTTTTT	CASSLAAGTNEKLFF
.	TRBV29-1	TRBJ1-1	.	TGCAGCGTTGAACTGGGGGGTGCTTTCTTT	CSVELGGAFF
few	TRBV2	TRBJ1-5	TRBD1	TGTGCCAGCAGGCACAGGGGGCCGGATCAGCCCCAGCATTTT	CASRHRGPDQPQHF
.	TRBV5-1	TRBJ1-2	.	TGCGCCAGCAGCTTGGAGTTAGGGGGACCTGGCTACACCTTC	CASSLELGGPGYTF
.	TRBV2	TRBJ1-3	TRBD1	TGTGCCAGCAGTGAGATGACAGGGATCCTCTCTGGAAACACCATATATTTT	CASSEMTGILSGNTIYF